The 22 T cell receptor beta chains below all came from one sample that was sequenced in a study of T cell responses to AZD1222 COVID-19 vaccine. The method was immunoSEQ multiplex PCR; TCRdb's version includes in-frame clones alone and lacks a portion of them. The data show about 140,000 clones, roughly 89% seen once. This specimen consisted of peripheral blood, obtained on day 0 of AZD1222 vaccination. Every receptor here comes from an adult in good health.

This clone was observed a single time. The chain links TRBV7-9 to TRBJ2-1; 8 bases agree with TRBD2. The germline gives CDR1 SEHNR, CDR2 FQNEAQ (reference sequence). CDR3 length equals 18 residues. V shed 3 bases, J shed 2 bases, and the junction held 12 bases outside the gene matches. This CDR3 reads CASSFDTGGSAPYNEQFF. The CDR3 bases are TGTGCCAGCAGCTTTGATACGGGAGGGTCGGCGCCCTACAATGAGCAGTTCTTC.

The CDR3 sequence: CASSKDGYGYTF. CDR3 in DNA: TGCGCCAGCAGCAAGGACGGCTATGGCTACACCTTC. The chain links TRBV5-1 to TRBJ1-2; D gene unclear. Germline V gene sequence: CDR1 SGHRS, CDR2 YFSETQ. Trimming cost V 4 bases and J 4 bases, with 8 bases left between them. The CDR3 extends over 12 amino acids.

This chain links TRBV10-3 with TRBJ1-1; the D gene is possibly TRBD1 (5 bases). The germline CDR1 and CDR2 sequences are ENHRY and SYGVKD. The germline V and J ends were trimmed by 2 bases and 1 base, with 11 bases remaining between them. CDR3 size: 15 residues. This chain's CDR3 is CAISEPGRRNTEAFF. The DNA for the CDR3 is TGTGCCATCAGTGAGCCGGGACGCCGGAACACTGAAGCTTTCTTT.

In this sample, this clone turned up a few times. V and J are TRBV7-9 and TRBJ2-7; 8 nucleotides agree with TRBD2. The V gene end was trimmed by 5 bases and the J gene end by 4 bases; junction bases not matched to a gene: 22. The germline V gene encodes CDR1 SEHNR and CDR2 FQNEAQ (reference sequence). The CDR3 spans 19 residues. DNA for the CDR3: TGTGCCAGCAGCGACCCCTATGGCTTGTCGGGAGGGCCGGGGTACGAGCAGTACTTC. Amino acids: CASSDPYGLSGGPGYEQYF. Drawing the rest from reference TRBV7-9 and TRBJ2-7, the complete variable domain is DTGVSQNPRHKITKRGQNVTFRCDPISEHNRLYWYRQTLGQGPEFLTYFQNEAQLEKSRLLSDRFSAERPKGSFSTLEIQRTEQGDSAMYLCASSDPYGLSGGPGYEQYFGPGTRLTVT.

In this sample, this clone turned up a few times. The CDR3 nucleotides are TGTGCCACCGGAGCGAACACTGAAGCTTTCTTT. Amino acid sequence: CATGANTEAFF. The V call is TRBV10-3, the J call TRBJ1-1; D is unclear. The V gene lost 10 bases and the J gene lost 1 base, with 7 bases spanning the gap. CDR1 ENHRY and CDR2 SYGVKD come from the germline V gene. The CDR3 has 11 amino acids.

The chain's CDR3 is CASSAGTGWAGELFF. In DNA, the CDR3 is TGTGCCAGCAGTGCCGGGACAGGCTGGGCCGGGGAGCTGTTTTTT. The chain links TRBV7-2 to TRBJ2-2, with 8 bases matching TRBD1. The germline gives CDR1 SGHTA, CDR2 FQGNSA. This CDR3 region has 15 residues. The junction had 9 bases not matched to a gene; V was cut back by 6 bases and J by 6 bases.

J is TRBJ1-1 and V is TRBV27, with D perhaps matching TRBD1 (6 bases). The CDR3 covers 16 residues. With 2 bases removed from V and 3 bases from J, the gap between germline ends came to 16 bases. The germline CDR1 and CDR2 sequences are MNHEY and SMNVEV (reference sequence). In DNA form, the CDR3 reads TGTGCCAGCAGTTTAACACTACAGGGCTTTGACACTGAAGCTTTCTTT. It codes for CASSLTLQGFDTEAFF.

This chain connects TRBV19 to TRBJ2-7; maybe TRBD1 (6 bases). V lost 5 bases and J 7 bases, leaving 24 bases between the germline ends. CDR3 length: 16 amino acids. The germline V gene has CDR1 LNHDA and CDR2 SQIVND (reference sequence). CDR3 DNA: TGTGCCAGTAGTGATTTTGGTTACAGGGAAAATTGGGAGCAGTACTTC. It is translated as CASSDFGYRENWEQYF. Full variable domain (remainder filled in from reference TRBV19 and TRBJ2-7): DGGITQSPKYLFRKEGQNVTLSCEQNLNHDAMYWYRQDPGQGLRLIYYSQIVNDFQKGDIAEGYSVSREKKESFPLTVTSAQKNPTAFYLCASSDFGYRENWEQYFGPGTRLTVT.

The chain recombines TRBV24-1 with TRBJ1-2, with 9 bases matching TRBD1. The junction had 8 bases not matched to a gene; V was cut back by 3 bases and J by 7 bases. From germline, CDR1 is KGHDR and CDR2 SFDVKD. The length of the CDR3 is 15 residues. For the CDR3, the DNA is TGTGCCACCAGTGATCCCTCGGACAGGGGAGTTGGCTACACCTTC. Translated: CATSDPSDRGVGYTF.

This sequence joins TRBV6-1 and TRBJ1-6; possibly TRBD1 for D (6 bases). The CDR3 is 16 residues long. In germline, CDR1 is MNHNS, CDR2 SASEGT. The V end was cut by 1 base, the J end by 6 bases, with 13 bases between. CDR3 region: CASSEVGGGANSPLHF. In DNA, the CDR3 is TGTGCCAGCAGTGAAGTTGGTGGGGGCGCTAATTCACCCCTCCACTTT.

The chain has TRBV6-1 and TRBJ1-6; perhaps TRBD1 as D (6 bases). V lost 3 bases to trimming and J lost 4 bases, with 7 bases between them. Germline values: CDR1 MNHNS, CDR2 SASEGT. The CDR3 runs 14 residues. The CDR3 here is CASSDQGYNSPLHF. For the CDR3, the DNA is TGTGCCAGCAGTGATCAGGGGTATAATTCACCCCTCCACTTT.

The DNA for the CDR3 is TGTGCCACCAGCAGAGACACAGGGTTCAATTCACCCCTCCACTTT. It encodes CATSRDTGFNSPLHF. The V and J genes are TRBV15 and TRBJ1-6, with D tentatively TRBD1 (6 bases). Per the germline V gene, CDR1 is LNHNV and CDR2 is YYDKDF (reference sequence). This CDR3 contains 15 residues. V was cut by 0 bases and J by 7 bases, with 10 bases left in between.

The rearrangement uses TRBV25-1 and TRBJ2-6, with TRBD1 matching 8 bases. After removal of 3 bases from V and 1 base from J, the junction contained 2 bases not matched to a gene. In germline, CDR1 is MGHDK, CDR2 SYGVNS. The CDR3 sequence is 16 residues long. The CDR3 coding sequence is TGTGCCAGCAGTGAGCACAGGGGGTCTGGGGCCAACGTCCTGACTTTC. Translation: CASSEHRGSGANVLTF.

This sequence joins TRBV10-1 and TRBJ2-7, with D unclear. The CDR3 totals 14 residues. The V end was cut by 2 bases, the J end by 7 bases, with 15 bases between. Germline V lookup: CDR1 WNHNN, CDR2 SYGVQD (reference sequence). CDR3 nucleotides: TGCGCCAGCAGTGAGGGCTTTAATGATCCGGAGCAGTACTTC. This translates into CASSEGFNDPEQYF.

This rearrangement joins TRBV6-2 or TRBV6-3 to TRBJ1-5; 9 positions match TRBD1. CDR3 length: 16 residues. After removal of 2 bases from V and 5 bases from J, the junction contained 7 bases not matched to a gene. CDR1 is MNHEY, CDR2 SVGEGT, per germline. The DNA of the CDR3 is TGTGCCAGCAGTTACATCGGGACAGGGTTATATCAGCCCCAGCATTTT. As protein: CASSYIGTGLYQPQHF.

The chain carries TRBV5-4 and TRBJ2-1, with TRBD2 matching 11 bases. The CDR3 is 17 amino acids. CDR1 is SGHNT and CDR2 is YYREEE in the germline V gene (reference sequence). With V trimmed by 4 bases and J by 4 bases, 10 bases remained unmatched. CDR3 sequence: CASSKYLAGGRYNEQFF. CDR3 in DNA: TGTGCCAGCAGCAAGTACCTAGCGGGAGGACGATACAATGAGCAGTTCTTC.

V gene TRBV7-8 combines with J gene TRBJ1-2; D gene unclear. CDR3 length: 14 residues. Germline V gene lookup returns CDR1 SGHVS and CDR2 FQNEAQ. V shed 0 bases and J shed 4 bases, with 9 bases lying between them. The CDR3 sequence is CASSLAEEGYGYTF. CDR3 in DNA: TGTGCCAGCAGCTTAGCGGAGGAGGGCTATGGCTACACCTTC.

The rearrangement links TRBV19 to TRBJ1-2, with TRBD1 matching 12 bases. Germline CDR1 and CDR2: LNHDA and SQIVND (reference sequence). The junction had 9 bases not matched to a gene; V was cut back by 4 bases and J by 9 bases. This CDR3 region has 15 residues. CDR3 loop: CASSTAGQGAESYTF. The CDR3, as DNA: TGTGCCAGTAGTACCGCGGGACAGGGGGCGGAAAGCTACACCTTC.

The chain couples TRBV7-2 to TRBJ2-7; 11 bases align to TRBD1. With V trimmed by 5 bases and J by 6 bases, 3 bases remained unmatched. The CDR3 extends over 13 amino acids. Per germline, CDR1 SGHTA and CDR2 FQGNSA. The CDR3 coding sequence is TGTGCCAGCAGCCGGACAGGGGGCGGCGAGCAGTACTTC. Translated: CASSRTGGGEQYF.

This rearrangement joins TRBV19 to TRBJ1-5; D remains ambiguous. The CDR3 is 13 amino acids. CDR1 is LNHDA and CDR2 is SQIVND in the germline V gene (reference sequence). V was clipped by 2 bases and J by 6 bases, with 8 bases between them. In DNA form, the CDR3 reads TGTGCCAGTAGTATATTGTTGGCTCAGCCCCAGCATTTT. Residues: CASSILLAQPQHF.

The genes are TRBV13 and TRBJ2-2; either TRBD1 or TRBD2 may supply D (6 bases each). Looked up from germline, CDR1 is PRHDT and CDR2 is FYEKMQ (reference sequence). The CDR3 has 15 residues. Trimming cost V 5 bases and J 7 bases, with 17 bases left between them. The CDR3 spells CASSPRTGASGELFF. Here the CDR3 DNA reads TGTGCCAGCAGCCCCCGGACGGGGGCAAGCGGGGAGCTGTTTTTT.

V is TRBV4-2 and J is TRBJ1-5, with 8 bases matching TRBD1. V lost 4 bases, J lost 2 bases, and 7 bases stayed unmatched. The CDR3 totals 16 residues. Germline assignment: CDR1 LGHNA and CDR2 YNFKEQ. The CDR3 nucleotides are TGTGCCAGCAGCCTCGGGACAGGTCTAGGCAATCAGCCCCAGCATTTT. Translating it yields CASSLGTGLGNQPQHF.